The clone carrying this T cell receptor (beta chain) has a count of ten or more. V lost 6 bases to trimming and J lost 0 bases; unmatched junction nucleotides: 3. The CDR3 loop spans 16 amino acids. Per germline, CDR1 PRHDT and CDR2 FYEKMQ (reference sequence). The sample comes from a study of human T cells and chemical hapten exposure. TCRdb passed the RACE reads through MiXCR, listing each CDR3 protein once. This table holds about 90,000 distinct CDR3 sequences, about 9% found once. Time point indicated: pre-sensitization, week 0. This sample's treatment: therapeutic diphenylcyclopropenone sensitization with weekly scalp DPC. Unfractionated whole blood yielded total RNA.

The chain uses TRBV13 and TRBJ2-3; 13 bases align to TRBD2. The clonotype comes from a man between 40 and 49 years old with alopecia areata. Some clones in this sample may be carry-over from other donors' samples. The sequencing used whole blood, collected in connection with sensitization to the hapten diphenylcyclopropenone (DPC). The DNA of the CDR3 is TGTGCCAGCAGTACGGGACTAGCGGGGAGCACAGATACGCAGTATTTT. Translating it yields CASSTGLAGSTDTQYF.